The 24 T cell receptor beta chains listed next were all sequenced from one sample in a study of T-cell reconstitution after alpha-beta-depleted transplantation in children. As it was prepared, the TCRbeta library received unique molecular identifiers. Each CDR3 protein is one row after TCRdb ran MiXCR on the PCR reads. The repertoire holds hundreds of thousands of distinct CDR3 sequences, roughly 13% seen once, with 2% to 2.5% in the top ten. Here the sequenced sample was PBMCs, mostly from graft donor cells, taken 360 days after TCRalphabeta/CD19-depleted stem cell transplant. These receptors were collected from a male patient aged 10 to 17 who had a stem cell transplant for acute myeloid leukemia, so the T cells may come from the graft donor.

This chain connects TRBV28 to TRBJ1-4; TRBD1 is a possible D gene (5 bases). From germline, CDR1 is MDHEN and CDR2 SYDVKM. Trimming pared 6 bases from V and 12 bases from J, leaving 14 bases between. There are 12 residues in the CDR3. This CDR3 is CASRLLLGELFF. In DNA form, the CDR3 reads TGTGCCAGCAGATTACTGCTGGGGGAACTGTTTTTT.

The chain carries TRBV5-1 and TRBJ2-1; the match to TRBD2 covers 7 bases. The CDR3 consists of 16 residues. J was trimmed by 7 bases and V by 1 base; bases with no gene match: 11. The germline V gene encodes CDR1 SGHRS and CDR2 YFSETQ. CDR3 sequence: CASSLTGTTPVNEQFF. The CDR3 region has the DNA TGCGCCAGCAGCTTGACGGGGACTACCCCGGTGAATGAGCAGTTCTTC.

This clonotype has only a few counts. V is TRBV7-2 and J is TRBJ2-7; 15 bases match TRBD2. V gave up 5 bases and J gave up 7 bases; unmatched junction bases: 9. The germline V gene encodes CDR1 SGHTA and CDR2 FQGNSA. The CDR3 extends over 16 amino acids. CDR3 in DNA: TGTGCCAGCAGCCCTATCAGGACTAGCGGGAGGGATGAGCAGTACTTC. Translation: CASSPIRTSGRDEQYF.

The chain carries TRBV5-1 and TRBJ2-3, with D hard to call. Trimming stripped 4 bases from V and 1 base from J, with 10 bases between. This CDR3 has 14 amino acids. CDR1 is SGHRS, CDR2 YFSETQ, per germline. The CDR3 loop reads CASSRPSGTDTQYF. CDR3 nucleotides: TGCGCCAGCAGCCGACCTTCCGGCACAGATACGCAGTATTTT. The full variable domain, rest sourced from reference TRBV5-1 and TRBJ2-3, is KAGVTQTPRYLIKTRGQQVTLSCSPISGHRSVSWYQQTPGQGLQFLFEYFSETQRNKGNFPGRFSGRQFSNSRSEMNVSTLELGDSALYLCASSRPSGTDTQYFGPGTRLTVL.

As DNA, the CDR3 is TGTGCCAGCAGCCGCCTTGCTCATGGGGATAATGAGCAGTTCTTC. It translates to CASSRLAHGDNEQFF. V gene TRBV7-8 combines with J gene TRBJ2-1; D is uncertain. This CDR3 region has 15 residues. V gave up 5 bases and J gave up 7 bases, with 18 bases separating them. The germline gives CDR1 SGHVS, CDR2 FQNEAQ.

The CDR3 loop reads CSARATGRQETQYF. The CDR3 DNA follows: TGCAGTGCTAGAGCGACAGGGAGACAAGAGACCCAGTACTTC. This chain uses TRBV20-1 with TRBJ2-5, with 7 bases that match TRBD1. Losses at the gene ends were 1 base for V and 2 bases for J; bases not matched to a gene: 4. Germline-derived CDR1 and CDR2 are DFQATT and SNEGSKA (reference sequence). The CDR3 length is 14 residues.

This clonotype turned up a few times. The CDR3 nucleotides read TGTGCCAGTAGTTCCCGAGCCAAAAACATTCAGTACTTC. This codes for CASSSRAKNIQYF. The rearrangement links TRBV19 to TRBJ2-4; no clear D. The CDR3 sequence is 13 residues long. V dropped 5 bases and J dropped 0 bases, with 5 bases sitting between them. The V gene's germline CDR1 is LNHDA and CDR2 SQIVND (reference sequence).

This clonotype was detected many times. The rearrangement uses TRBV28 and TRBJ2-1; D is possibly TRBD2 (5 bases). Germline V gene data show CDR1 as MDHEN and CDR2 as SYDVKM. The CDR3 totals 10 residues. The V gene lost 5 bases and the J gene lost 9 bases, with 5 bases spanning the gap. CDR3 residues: CASSAGEQFF. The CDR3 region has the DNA TGTGCCAGCAGTGCGGGTGAGCAGTTCTTC.

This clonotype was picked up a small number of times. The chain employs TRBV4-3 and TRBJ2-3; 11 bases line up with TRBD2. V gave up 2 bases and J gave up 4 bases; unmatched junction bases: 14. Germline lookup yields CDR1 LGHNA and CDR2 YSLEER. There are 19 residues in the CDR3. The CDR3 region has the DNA TGCGCCAGCAGCCAACCACCCCCCGTACTAGCGGGAGTTTCAGATACGCAGTATTTT. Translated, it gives CASSQPPPVLAGVSDTQYF.

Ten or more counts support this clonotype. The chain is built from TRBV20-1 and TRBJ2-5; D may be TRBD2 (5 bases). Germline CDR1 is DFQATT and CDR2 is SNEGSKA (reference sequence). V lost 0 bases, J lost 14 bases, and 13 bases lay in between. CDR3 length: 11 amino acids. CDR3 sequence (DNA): TGCAGTGCTAGAGAGCCTCCGAGGGTTTACTTC. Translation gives CSAREPPRVYF.

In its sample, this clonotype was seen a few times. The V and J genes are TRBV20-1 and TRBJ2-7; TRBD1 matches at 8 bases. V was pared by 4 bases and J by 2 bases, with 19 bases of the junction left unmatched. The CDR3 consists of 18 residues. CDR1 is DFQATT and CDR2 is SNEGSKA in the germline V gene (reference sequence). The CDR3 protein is CSAIHGQGSLATPYEQYF. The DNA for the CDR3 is TGCAGTGCTATCCATGGACAGGGAAGTTTGGCGACCCCCTACGAGCAGTACTTC.

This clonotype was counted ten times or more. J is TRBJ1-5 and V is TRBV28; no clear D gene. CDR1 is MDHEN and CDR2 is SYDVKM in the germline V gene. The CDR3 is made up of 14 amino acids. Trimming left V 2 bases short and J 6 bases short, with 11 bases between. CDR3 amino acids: CASSLAGRSQPQHF. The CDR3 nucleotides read TGTGCCAGCAGTTTAGCGGGAAGGAGTCAGCCCCAGCATTTT.

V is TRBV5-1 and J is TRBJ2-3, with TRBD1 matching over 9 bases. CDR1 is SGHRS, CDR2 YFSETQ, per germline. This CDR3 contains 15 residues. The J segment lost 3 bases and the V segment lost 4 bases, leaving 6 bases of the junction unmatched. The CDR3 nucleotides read TGCGCCAGCAGCAACCGGGACAGGGAGACAGATACGCAGTATTTT. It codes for CASSNRDRETDTQYF. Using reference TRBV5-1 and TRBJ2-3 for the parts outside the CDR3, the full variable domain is KAGVTQTPRYLIKTRGQQVTLSCSPISGHRSVSWYQQTPGQGLQFLFEYFSETQRNKGNFPGRFSGRQFSNSRSEMNVSTLELGDSALYLCASSNRDRETDTQYFGPGTRLTVL.

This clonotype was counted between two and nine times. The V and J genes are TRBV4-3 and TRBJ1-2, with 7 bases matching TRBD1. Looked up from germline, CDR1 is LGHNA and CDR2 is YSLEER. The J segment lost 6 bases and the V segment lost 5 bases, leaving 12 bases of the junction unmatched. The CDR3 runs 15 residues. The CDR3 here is CASSARTGFFDGYTF. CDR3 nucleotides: TGCGCCAGCAGCGCCCGGACAGGTTTTTTTGATGGCTACACCTTC.

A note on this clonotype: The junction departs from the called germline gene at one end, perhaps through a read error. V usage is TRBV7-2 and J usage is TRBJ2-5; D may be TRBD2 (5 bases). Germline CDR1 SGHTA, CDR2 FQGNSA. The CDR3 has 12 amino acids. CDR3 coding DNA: TGTTCCAGCGGTCGGTGGGCAGAGACCCAGTACTTC. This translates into CSSGRWAETQYF.

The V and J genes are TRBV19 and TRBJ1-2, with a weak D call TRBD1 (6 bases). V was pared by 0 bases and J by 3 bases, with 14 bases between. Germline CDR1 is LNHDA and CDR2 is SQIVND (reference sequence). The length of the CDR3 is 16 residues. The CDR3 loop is CASSIDPVTGHYGYTF. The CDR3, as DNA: TGTGCCAGTAGTATAGACCCGGTCACAGGGCACTATGGCTACACCTTC.

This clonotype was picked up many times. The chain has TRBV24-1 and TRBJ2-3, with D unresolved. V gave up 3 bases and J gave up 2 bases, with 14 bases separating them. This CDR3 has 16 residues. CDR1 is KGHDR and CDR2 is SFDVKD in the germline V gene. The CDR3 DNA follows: TGTGCCACCAGTGATGTCCGGATCCTTTTCACAGATACGCAGTATTTT. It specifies CATSDVRILFTDTQYF.

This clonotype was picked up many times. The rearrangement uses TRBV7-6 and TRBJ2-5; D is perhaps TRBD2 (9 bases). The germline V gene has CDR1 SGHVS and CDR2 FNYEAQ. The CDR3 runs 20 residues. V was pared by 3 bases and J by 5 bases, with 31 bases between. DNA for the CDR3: TGTGCCAGCAGCTTCCCCCTTAGACAGGGGACAGCGGGAGGCAGGGAGACCCAGTACTTC. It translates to CASSFPLRQGTAGGRETQYF.

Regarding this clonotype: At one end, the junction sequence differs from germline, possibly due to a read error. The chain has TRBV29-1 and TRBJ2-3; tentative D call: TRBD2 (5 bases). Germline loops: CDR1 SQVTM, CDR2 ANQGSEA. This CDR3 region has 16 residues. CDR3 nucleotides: TGCATCGTTGAAGAGGTGTCTAGCCGCTGGGTGGATACGCAGTATTTT. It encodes CIVEEVSSRWVDTQYF.

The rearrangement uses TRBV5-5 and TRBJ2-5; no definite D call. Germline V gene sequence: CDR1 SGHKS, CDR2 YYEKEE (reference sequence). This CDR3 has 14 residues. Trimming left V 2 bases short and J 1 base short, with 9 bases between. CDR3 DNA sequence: TGTGCCAGCAGCTTCGCGTCAGCCCAAGAGACCCAGTACTTC. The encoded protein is CASSFASAQETQYF.

The CDR3 sequence is CASSLVVSQYTGELFF. CDR3 bases: TGTGCCAGCAGTTTAGTGGTCAGCCAATACACCGGGGAGCTGTTTTTT. The J gene is TRBJ2-2, the V gene TRBV28; D gene unclear. V lost 2 bases to trimming and J lost 3 bases, with 13 bases between them. The CDR3 covers 16 residues. Germline lookup yields CDR1 MDHEN and CDR2 SYDVKM.

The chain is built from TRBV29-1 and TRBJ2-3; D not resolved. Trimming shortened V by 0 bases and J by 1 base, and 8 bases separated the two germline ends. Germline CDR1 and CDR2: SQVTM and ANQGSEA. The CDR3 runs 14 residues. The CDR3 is CSVEDRGRTDTQYF. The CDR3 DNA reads TGCAGCGTTGAAGATCGCGGCCGCACAGATACGCAGTATTTT.

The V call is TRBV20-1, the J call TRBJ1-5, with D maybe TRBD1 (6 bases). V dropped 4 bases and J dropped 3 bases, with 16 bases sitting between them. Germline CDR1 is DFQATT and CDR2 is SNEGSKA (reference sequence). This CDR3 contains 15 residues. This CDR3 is CSANHRDRFNQPQHF. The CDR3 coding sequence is TGCAGTGCTAACCACAGGGATCGTTTCAATCAGCCCCAGCATTTT.

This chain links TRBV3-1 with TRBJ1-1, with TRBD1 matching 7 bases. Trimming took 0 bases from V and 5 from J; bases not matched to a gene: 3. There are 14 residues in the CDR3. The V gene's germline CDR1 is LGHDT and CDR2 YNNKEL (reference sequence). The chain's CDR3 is CASSQETGRTEAFF. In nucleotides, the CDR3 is TGTGCCAGCAGCCAAGAGACAGGGAGAACTGAAGCTTTCTTT.